What follows are 16 T cell receptor beta chains derived from one specimen sequenced in a study of T cell changes during pregnancy in multiple sclerosis. Here immunoSEQ multiplex PCR was the method, and the copy in TCRdb shows in-frame clones only, minus some. The sample contains roughly 56,000 clones, about 90% of which appear only once. The material was CD4+ T cells from peripheral blood mononuclear cells, obtained after pregnancy. These receptor sequences come from a female donor in good health, enrolled as a control in a pregnancy study.

The chain is built from TRBV5-4 and TRBJ2-5; 8 bases map to TRBD2. The germline gives CDR1 SGHNT, CDR2 YYREEE (reference sequence). J was trimmed by 4 bases and V by 2 bases; bases with no gene match: 4. The CDR3 length is 14 residues. CDR3 nucleotides: TGTGCCAGCAGCTTACGGGGGGGAGGAGAGACCCAGTACTTC. Residues: CASSLRGGGETQYF.

This clone was picked up one time. The chain is built from TRBV4-3 and TRBJ2-3; D is possibly TRBD2 (6 bases). The CDR3 extends over 15 amino acids. Germline V CDR1 and CDR2: LGHNA, YSLEER. V dropped 3 bases and J dropped 5 bases, with 15 bases sitting between them. CDR3 sequence reads: CASSQEGRPIDTQYF. For the CDR3, the DNA is TGCGCCAGCAGCCAGGAGGGGCGGCCGATAGATACGCAGTATTTT.

This clone was detected once. DNA of the CDR3: TGTGCCAGCAGTGGTACAGGGGAGTGGGGCACTGAAGCTTTCTTT. It yields the protein CASSGTGEWGTEAFF. J is TRBJ1-1 and V is TRBV6-1; 7 bases are a match to TRBD1. The germline CDR1 and CDR2 sequences are MNHNS and SASEGT. With 4 bases clipped from V and 4 bases from J, the junction kept 9 bases outside the gene matches. The CDR3 spans 15 residues.

There are a few counts of this clone. The chain has TRBV7-9 and TRBJ2-5; D unresolved. The V end lost 3 bases, the J end lost 5 bases, and 7 bases lay between the germline ends. This CDR3 region has 12 residues. In germline, CDR1 is SEHNR, CDR2 FQNEAQ (reference sequence). The CDR3 loop reads CASSFGSETQYF. CDR3 sequence (DNA): TGTGCCAGCAGCTTCGGGTCCGAGACCCAGTACTTC.

Comments on this clone: The CDR3 end shows no conserved phenylalanine or tryptophan, and so a read error is likely. This rearrangement joins TRBV27 to TRBJ1-5; D not certain. Trimming cost V 6 bases and J 4 bases, with 10 bases left between them. CDR1 is MNHEY and CDR2 is SMNVEV in the germline V gene (reference sequence). The CDR3 is made up of 13 amino acids. CDR3 loop: CASRLRENQPQHS. As DNA, the CDR3 is TGTGCCAGCAGGCTGCGGGAAAATCAGCCCCAGCATTCT.

This sequence joins TRBV18 and TRBJ1-2; D is perhaps TRBD1 (5 bases). This CDR3 contains 12 residues. The ends were cut back, 6 bases at V and 6 bases at J, with 11 bases in the middle. Germline-derived CDR1 and CDR2 are KGHSH and LQKENI. CDR3 sequence (DNA): TGTGCCAGCTCCGCCTCGGGGGATGGCTACACCTTC. It codes for CASSASGDGYTF.

V gene TRBV18 combines with J gene TRBJ1-2; perhaps TRBD1 as D (6 bases). V gave up 1 base and J gave up 0 bases, with 24 bases separating them. Per germline, CDR1 KGHSH and CDR2 LQKENI. The CDR3 loop spans 20 amino acids. CDR3 DNA sequence: TGTGCCAGCTCACCACGCATTTCATACCTACAGGGCAACTCTAACTATGGCTACACCTTC. This encodes CASSPRISYLQGNSNYGYTF.

V is TRBV29-1 and J is TRBJ1-2; TRBD1 agrees at 7 bases. This CDR3 region has 14 residues. V was clipped by 7 bases and J by 7 bases; unmatched bases: 15. Germline V gene sequence: CDR1 SQVTM, CDR2 ANQGSEA. CDR3 protein: CSATPRQGMSGYTF. CDR3 bases: TGCAGCGCAACCCCCCGACAGGGAATGAGTGGCTACACCTTC.

The chain has TRBV5-1 and TRBJ2-1; 12 bases fit TRBD2. The CDR3 runs 16 residues. Trimming at V came to 4 bases and at J to 3 bases, leaving 5 bases not matched to a gene. Germline-derived CDR1 and CDR2 are SGHRS and YFSETQ. The DNA for the CDR3 is TGCGCCAGCAGCGTGCCTAGCGGGGGGGTCTACAATGAGCAGTTCTTC. Its translation is CASSVPSGGVYNEQFF.

The chain uses TRBV5-4 and TRBJ2-2, with D unclear. The V end lost 1 base, the J end lost 4 bases, and 5 bases lay between the germline ends. This CDR3 region has 13 residues. CDR1 is SGHNT, CDR2 YYREEE, per germline (reference sequence). The chain's CDR3 is CASSLYITGELFF. CDR3 bases: TGTGCCAGCAGCTTGTATATCACCGGGGAGCTGTTTTTT.

This chain connects TRBV19 to TRBJ1-2; D might be TRBD1 (5 bases). The germline V gene has CDR1 LNHDA and CDR2 SQIVND (reference sequence). This CDR3 spans 16 amino acids. The ends were cut back, 7 bases at V and 3 bases at J, with 21 bases in the middle. CDR3 sequence: CASISTGRAEDYGYTF. As DNA, the CDR3 is TGTGCCAGTATTTCGACTGGCAGGGCTGAGGACTATGGCTACACCTTC. The variable domain in full, with the rest retrieved from reference TRBV19 and TRBJ1-2, is DGGITQSPKYLFRKEGQNVTLSCEQNLNHDAMYWYRQDPGQGLRLIYYSQIVNDFQKGDIAEGYSVSREKKESFPLTVTSAQKNPTAFYLCASISTGRAEDYGYTFGSGTRLTVV.

CDR3 region: CASSPQDSGNTIYF. CDR3 bases: TGTGCCAGCTCACCACAGGACAGTGGAAACACCATATATTTT. The chain uses TRBV18 and TRBJ1-3; D is possibly TRBD1 (6 bases). This CDR3 is built from 14 residues. V lost 1 base and J 3 bases, leaving 7 bases between the germline ends. Per the germline V gene, CDR1 is KGHSH and CDR2 is LQKENI.

This clone was seen a single time. CDR3 loop: CASRPRRGQGVYNSPLHF. The CDR3 DNA reads TGTGCAAGTCGCCCAAGAAGGGGACAGGGGGTTTATAATTCACCCCTCCACTTT. This chain links TRBV12-2 with TRBJ1-6; the table's D call, TRBD1, was not checked against the DNA. TRBV12-2 is noted as a pseudogene. CDR3 size: 18 residues.

In this sample, this clone turned up a few times. This chain links TRBV5-6 with TRBJ2-2; the match to TRBD2 covers 7 bases. V trimming: 2 bases; J trimming: 0 bases; junction bases outside the gene matches: 1. Germline loops: CDR1 SGHDT, CDR2 YYEEEE. This CDR3 has 15 amino acids. Here the CDR3 DNA reads TGTGCCAGCAGCTTCGGGGGGACGAACACCGGGGAGCTGTTTTTT. Amino acids: CASSFGGTNTGELFF. Full variable domain (missing parts from reference TRBV5-6 and TRBJ2-2): DAGVTQSPTHLIKTRGQQVTLRCSPKSGHDTVSWYQQALGQGPQFIFQYYEEEERQRGNFPDRFSGHQFPNYSSELNVNALLLGDSALYLCASSFGGTNTGELFFGEGSRLTVL.

The gene calls are TRBV7-3 and TRBJ1-1; D call uncertain. The length of the CDR3 is 13 residues. Trimming pared 6 bases from V and 2 bases from J, leaving 10 bases between. Germline CDR1 SGHTA, CDR2 FQGTGA. CDR3 in amino acids: CASRRSINTEAFF. DNA for the CDR3: TGTGCCAGCAGGAGAAGCATAAACACTGAAGCTTTCTTT.

The chain employs TRBV7-2 and TRBJ1-1; D may be TRBD1 (5 bases). This CDR3 is 15 amino acids long. CDR1 is SGHTA and CDR2 is FQGNSA in the germline V gene. The ends were cut back, 2 bases at V and 0 bases at J, with 10 bases in the middle. CDR3 residues: CASSLTGRMNTEAFF. Here the CDR3 DNA reads TGTGCCAGCAGCTTAACAGGCCGGATGAACACTGAAGCTTTCTTT.